The 30 T cell receptor beta chains in this list originate from one sample, sequenced in a study of Ad26.COV2.S vaccination and SARS-CoV-2 variants. This table comes from immunoSEQ multiplex PCR, and its TCRdb copy is limited to in-frame clones, with some not included. The sample shows 380,000 or so clones, roughly 90% of them seen only once. Documented treatment: roughly 20 received Ad26.COV2.S at low or high dose, single or two shots; roughly five received placebo; per-sample allocation not given. Specimens were obtained on day 63 following the first vaccine or placebo injection. The material was peripheral blood, obtained in a trial of Ad26.COV2.S vaccine versus placebo. Source of these receptors: a person aged 18 to 65 who received the Ad26.COV2.S COVID-19 vaccine or a placebo.

V is TRBV28 and J is TRBJ2-7, with 12 bases lining up with TRBD1. Germline values: CDR1 MDHEN, CDR2 SYDVKM. The junction had 6 bases not matched to a gene; V was cut back by 5 bases and J by 4 bases. CDR3 length: 15 residues. CDR3 DNA sequence: TGTGCCAGCAGTACTTGGGACAGGGGGCGATACGAGCAGTACTTC. Translating gives CASSTWDRGRYEQYF.

J is TRBJ1-4 and V is TRBV6-1, with D uncertain. The CDR3 totals 12 residues. Germline V gives CDR1 MNHNS, CDR2 SASEGT. V dropped 5 bases and J dropped 6 bases, with 7 bases sitting between them. CDR3 in amino acids: CASSRPDEKLFF. In DNA form, the CDR3 reads TGTGCCAGCAGTAGACCGGATGAAAAACTGTTTTTT.

This clone was observed a single time. For the CDR3, the DNA is TGTGCCAGCAGCGACGTCCCGGCGAATGAGCAGTTCTTC. It encodes CASSDVPANEQFF. The genes are TRBV3-1 (or the pseudogene TRBV3-2) and TRBJ2-1; D ambiguous. V lost 5 bases and J lost 7, with 12 bases in between. Per germline, CDR1 LGHDT and CDR2 YNNKEL (reference sequence). The CDR3 covers 13 residues.

V gene TRBV5-1 combines with J gene TRBJ2-7; the match to TRBD1 covers 9 bases. V lost 2 bases to trimming and J lost 1 base; unmatched junction nucleotides: 4. CDR3 length equals 15 residues. CDR1 is SGHRS and CDR2 is YFSETQ in the germline V gene. DNA of the CDR3: TGCGCCAGCAGCTTCGGACAGGGGAAGTCCTACGAGCAGTACTTC. Its protein is CASSFGQGKSYEQYF.

This chain joins TRBV7-9 and TRBJ2-2; D is perhaps TRBD1 (6 bases). This CDR3 has 16 amino acids. The germline V and J ends were trimmed by 1 base and 7 bases, with 16 bases remaining between them. The germline V gene has CDR1 SEHNR and CDR2 FQNEAQ (reference sequence). CDR3 nucleotide sequence: TGTGCCAGCAGCTTAGTTCAGGGGCCAAGCCGCGGGGAGCTGTTTTTT. It codes for CASSLVQGPSRGELFF.

V gene TRBV7-9 combines with J gene TRBJ2-1; the D is unclear. The V end was cut by 0 bases, the J end by 13 bases, with 16 bases between. The CDR3 length is 14 residues. Germline V lookup: CDR1 SEHNR, CDR2 FQNEAQ (reference sequence). DNA for the CDR3: TGTGCCAGCAGCTTAGCGGCGGTACAAGGTCGCCAGTTCTTC. Protein: CASSLAAVQGRQFF.

V is TRBV7-8 and J is TRBJ2-7, with D perhaps matching TRBD2 (6 bases). Germline assignment: CDR1 SGHVS and CDR2 FQNEAQ. The CDR3 contains 16 residues. With 1 base removed from V and 2 bases from J, the gap between germline ends came to 15 bases. Here the CDR3 DNA reads TGTGCCAGCAGCTTAGGTTGGGGAGGAGGCCCCTACGAGCAGTACTTC. This codes for CASSLGWGGGPYEQYF.

The rearrangement links TRBV4-3 to TRBJ2-3; D not certain. This CDR3 has 15 amino acids. Trimming took 0 bases from V and 5 from J, leaving 12 bases between them. Germline values: CDR1 LGHNA, CDR2 YSLEER. CDR3 sequence reads: CASSQEAPLGDTQYF. CDR3 DNA sequence: TGCGCCAGCAGCCAAGAGGCTCCCTTAGGAGATACGCAGTATTTT.

The chain recombines TRBV5-1 with TRBJ2-5, with 7 positions matching TRBD1. V lost 4 bases, J lost 5 bases, and 8 bases stayed unmatched. The CDR3 loop spans 14 amino acids. The germline gives CDR1 SGHRS, CDR2 YFSETQ. Here the CDR3 reads CASSPTGFGETQYF. CDR3 coding DNA: TGCGCCAGCAGCCCGACAGGGTTCGGGGAGACCCAGTACTTC.

This sequence joins TRBV5-4 and TRBJ2-5; D remains unclear. The CDR3 has 14 amino acids. V was trimmed by 1 base and J by 1 base, leaving 8 bases between them. Per germline, CDR1 SGHNT and CDR2 YYREEE (reference sequence). This CDR3 reads CASSLIGPQETQYF. The CDR3 DNA sequence: TGTGCCAGCAGCTTGATAGGGCCCCAAGAGACCCAGTACTTC.

V and J are TRBV27 and TRBJ2-1; no clear D gene. The germline CDR1 and CDR2 sequences are MNHEY and SMNVEV (reference sequence). V shed 2 bases and J shed 0 bases, with 8 bases lying between them. This CDR3 is built from 15 residues. The CDR3 DNA reads TGTGCCAGCAGTTTAGGGCGCCCCTCCTACAATGAGCAGTTCTTC. Its protein product is CASSLGRPSYNEQFF.

The chain combines TRBV7-6 with TRBJ2-3; D not certain. The germline V and J ends were trimmed by 1 base and 1 base, with 6 bases remaining between them. The CDR3 is 14 residues long. The germline CDR1 and CDR2 sequences are SGHVS and FNYEAQ. The CDR3 nucleotides are TGTGCCAGCAGCTTAGAACCCCGCACAGATACGCAGTATTTT. This encodes CASSLEPRTDTQYF.

The gene calls are TRBV7-6 and TRBJ2-1; unclear D gene. This CDR3 comprises 14 residues. V lost 2 bases and J lost 3, with 8 bases in between. CDR1 and CDR2 from the germline V gene are SGHVS and FNYEAQ. The CDR3 DNA reads as TGTGCCAGCAGCTTAAGGATAGGCTACAATGAGCAGTTCTTC. It is translated as CASSLRIGYNEQFF.

The V and J genes are TRBV15 and TRBJ2-3; TRBD2 agrees at 7 bases. V lost 3 bases and J lost 2; bases outside the gene matches: 5. Germline V gives CDR1 LNHNV, CDR2 YYDKDF (reference sequence). This CDR3 has 15 amino acids. Here the CDR3 DNA reads TGTGCCACCAGCAGTGAGCGGGGCGACACAGATACGCAGTATTTT. Translating gives CATSSERGDTDTQYF.

The chain recombines TRBV4-3 with TRBJ2-5, with D unresolved. The V end lost 0 bases, the J end lost 4 bases, and 15 bases lay between the germline ends. Germline V gene sequence: CDR1 LGHNA, CDR2 YSLEER. The CDR3 spans 16 residues. The CDR3 nucleotides read TGCGCCAGCAGCCAAGATTCCCCGGCCCCCGGAGAGACCCAGTACTTC. This translates into CASSQDSPAPGETQYF.

The V call is TRBV24-1, the J call TRBJ2-1, with TRBD2 matching over 11 bases. The CDR3 consists of 17 residues. Per germline, CDR1 KGHDR and CDR2 SFDVKD. V lost 5 bases to trimming and J lost 2 bases; unmatched junction nucleotides: 7. This CDR3 is CATSVLTSGMAYNEQFF. For the CDR3, the DNA is TGTGCCACCAGTGTCCTGACTAGCGGGATGGCCTACAATGAGCAGTTCTTC.

The V and J genes are TRBV6-5 and TRBJ1-1; tentative D call: TRBD1 (5 bases). Germline CDR1 MNHEY, CDR2 SVGAGI. The CDR3 is 13 residues long. Trimming removed 6 bases from V and 8 bases from J, with 16 bases in between. The CDR3 nucleotides are TGTGCCAGCAGGGCACCTCTATCAGGGGAAGCTTTCTTT. Protein: CASRAPLSGEAFF.

The chain couples TRBV20-1 to TRBJ1-2; D is unclear. The CDR3 sequence is 11 residues long. V gave up 3 bases and J gave up 6 bases, with 8 bases separating them. Germline V gene sequence: CDR1 DFQATT, CDR2 SNEGSKA (reference sequence). The CDR3 loop is CSARVKDGYTF. The CDR3, as DNA: TGCAGTGCTAGGGTGAAGGATGGCTACACCTTC.

The rearrangement uses TRBV7-9 and TRBJ2-1; D may be TRBD1 or TRBD2 (5 bases each). There are 13 residues in the CDR3. Trimming removed 1 base at V and 8 bases at J, with 9 bases between. The germline CDR1 and CDR2 sequences are SEHNR and FQNEAQ (reference sequence). The CDR3 loop is CASSLGGDHEQFF. DNA of the CDR3: TGTGCCAGCAGCTTAGGTGGGGACCATGAGCAGTTCTTC.

The V gene is TRBV27, the J gene TRBJ1-2; TRBD1 matches 8 bases. The germline CDR1 and CDR2 sequences are MNHEY and SMNVEV (reference sequence). The CDR3 covers 14 residues. V shed 4 bases and J 9 bases; nucleotides not matched to a gene: 10. CDR3 in DNA: TGTGCCAGCAGTTCGCGACAGGGGCTCATTAGCTACACCTTC. This translates into CASSSRQGLISYTF.

A word on this clone: A junction end diverges from the germline sequence, so it may reflect a read error. The chain uses TRBV5-1 and TRBJ2-7; maybe TRBD1 (5 bases). CDR3 length equals 14 residues. Germline CDR1 and CDR2: SGHRS and YFSETQ. Written as DNA, the CDR3 is TGCGCCAGCAGCTTGACAAGGGGCTCCAACGAGCAGTACTTC. It translates to CASSLTRGSNEQYF.

The chain employs TRBV25-1 and TRBJ2-7; D gene uncertain. V was trimmed by 1 base and J by 2 bases, leaving 6 bases between them. The CDR3 consists of 13 residues. Germline V lookup: CDR1 MGHDK, CDR2 SYGVNS. CDR3 protein: CASSELMAYEQYF. Written as DNA, the CDR3 is TGTGCCAGCAGTGAATTGATGGCCTACGAGCAGTACTTC.

The chain joins TRBV11-2 to TRBJ2-5; D gene unclear. CDR3 size: 14 residues. CDR1 is SGHAT, CDR2 FQNNGV, per germline. Between the trimmed V and J ends, which lost 2 bases and 7 bases, there was a span of 14 bases. This CDR3 is CASSLPDTRGTQYF. The DNA for the CDR3 is TGTGCCAGCAGCTTACCAGACACGCGAGGGACCCAGTACTTC.

The J gene is TRBJ2-1, the V gene TRBV7-3; 8 bases fit TRBD1. The CDR3 is 14 residues long. V shed 3 bases, J shed 10 bases, and the junction held 8 bases outside the gene matches. Germline CDR1 and CDR2: SGHTA and FQGTGA. The CDR3 DNA follows: TGTGCCAGCAGCTTGGACAGGGAGAGAGACGAGCAGTTCTTC. Encoded protein: CASSLDRERDEQFF.

This rearrangement joins TRBV28 to TRBJ2-5; 7 bases map to TRBD2. Germline CDR1 and CDR2: MDHEN and SYDVKM. The CDR3 runs to 15 residues. J gave up 7 bases and V 1 base, and 9 bases lay outside the gene matches. The chain's CDR3 is CASSLFRGRFMTQYF. DNA of the CDR3: TGTGCCAGCAGTTTATTCCGCGGGAGATTTATGACCCAGTACTTC.

This chain joins TRBV3-1 (or the pseudogene TRBV3-2) and TRBJ2-3, with 9 bases identical to TRBD2. The V and J ends lost 5 bases and 3 bases, in that order; junction bases with no gene match: 12. CDR3 length: 17 residues. The V gene's germline CDR1 is LGHDT and CDR2 YNNKEL (reference sequence). As DNA, the CDR3 is TGTGCCAGCAGCTACGTAGCGGGGGCTCGGGGAACAGATACGCAGTATTTT. It yields the protein CASSYVAGARGTDTQYF.

In nucleotides, the CDR3 is TGTGCCAGCAGTTTCTTTGGGACAGGGGCCTACGAGCAGTACTTC. As protein: CASSFFGTGAYEQYF. The chain links TRBV27 to TRBJ2-7, with TRBD1 matching 10 bases. V was pared by 3 bases and J by 2 bases, with 4 bases of the junction left unmatched. In germline, CDR1 is MNHEY, CDR2 SMNVEV (reference sequence). This CDR3 spans 15 amino acids.

The chain recombines TRBV7-3 with TRBJ2-1; D not resolved. The CDR3 spans 14 residues. V lost 2 bases and J 10 bases, leaving 15 bases between the germline ends. The germline CDR1 and CDR2 sequences are SGHTA and FQGTGA. The CDR3 sequence is CASSLAPTRGEQFF. The DNA for the CDR3 is TGTGCCAGCAGCTTAGCCCCGACCCGAGGAGAGCAGTTCTTC.

The chain links TRBV12-3 or TRBV12-4 to TRBJ1-3; D gene unclear. Trimming removed 3 bases at V and 4 bases at J, with 4 bases between. The CDR3 spans 12 residues. The CDR3 spells CASSFWGNTIYF. The CDR3, as DNA: TGTGCCAGCAGTTTTTGGGGAAACACCATATATTTT.

The genes are TRBV10-2 and TRBJ1-5; TRBD1 matches 7 bases. The germline V gene encodes CDR1 WSHSY and CDR2 SAAADI. This CDR3 comprises 13 residues. After removal of 6 bases from V and 6 bases from J, the junction contained 5 bases not matched to a gene. The CDR3 region is CASRTGRFQPQHF. The CDR3 nucleotides are TGCGCCAGCAGGACAGGGCGATTTCAGCCCCAGCATTTT.